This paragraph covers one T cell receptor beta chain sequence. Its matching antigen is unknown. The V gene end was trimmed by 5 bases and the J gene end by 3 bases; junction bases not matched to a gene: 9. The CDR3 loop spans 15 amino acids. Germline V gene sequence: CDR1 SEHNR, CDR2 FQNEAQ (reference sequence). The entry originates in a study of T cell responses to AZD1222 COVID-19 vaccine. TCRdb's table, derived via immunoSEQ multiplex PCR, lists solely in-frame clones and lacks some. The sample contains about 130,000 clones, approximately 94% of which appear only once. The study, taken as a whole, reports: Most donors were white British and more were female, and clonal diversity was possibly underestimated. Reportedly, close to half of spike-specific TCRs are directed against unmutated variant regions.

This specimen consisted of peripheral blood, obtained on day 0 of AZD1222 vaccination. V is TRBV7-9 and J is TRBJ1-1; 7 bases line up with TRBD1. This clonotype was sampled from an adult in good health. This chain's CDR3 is CASSQTTGRYTEAFF. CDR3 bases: TGTGCCAGCAGCCAGACGACAGGGAGGTACACTGAAGCTTTCTTT.